These 13 T cell receptor beta chains originate from one sample sequenced in a study of blood T cell repertoires in COVID-19. Repertoires were generated with immunoSEQ multiplex PCR, while TCRdb's copy carries only in-frame clones and drops some. This table has about 81,000 clones, around 80% appearing once. Sample: peripheral blood. These receptors were obtained from a human donor in a cohort sampled during active COVID-19.

This clone was observed a few times. The chain links TRBV28 to TRBJ2-7; D remains unclear. Trimming removed 6 bases at V and 4 bases at J, with 19 bases between. CDR3 length: 15 residues. Germline V lookup: CDR1 MDHEN, CDR2 SYDVKM. This CDR3 is CASSPQRSILYEQYF. The CDR3 nucleotides are TGTGCCAGCAGCCCCCAGCGTTCGATTTTGTACGAGCAGTACTTC.

The rearrangement joins TRBV6-5 to TRBJ2-7; TRBD2 is a possible D gene (6 bases). The length of the CDR3 is 15 residues. The V gene's germline CDR1 is MNHEY and CDR2 SVGAGI. Trimming shortened V by 10 bases and J by 4 bases, and 23 bases separated the two germline ends. The CDR3 region is CATRPRLDSLYEQYF. For the CDR3, the DNA is TGTGCCACCAGACCGAGACTAGATAGTTTGTACGAGCAGTACTTC.

The rearrangement links TRBV5-4 to TRBJ2-5; TRBD1 matches at 10 bases. The CDR3 runs to 15 residues. Per germline, CDR1 SGHNT and CDR2 YYREEE (reference sequence). The ends lost 4 bases at V and 4 bases at J; junction bases unmatched: 7. The CDR3 DNA sequence: TGTGCCAGCAGCCTACCGGGACAGGGGACAGAGACCCAGTACTTC. Its translation: CASSLPGQGTETQYF. Full variable domain (remainder filled in from reference TRBV5-4 and TRBJ2-5): ETGVTQSPTHLIKTRGQQVTLRCSSQSGHNTVSWYQQALGQGPQFIFQYYREEENGRGNFPPRFSGLQFPNYSSELNVNALELDDSALYLCASSLPGQGTETQYFGPGTRLLVL.

The chain couples TRBV5-1 to TRBJ1-2, with TRBD1 identical over 11 bases. CDR3 length: 15 residues. J was trimmed by 3 bases and V by 4 bases; bases with no gene match: 5. CDR1 SGHRS and CDR2 YFSETQ come from the germline V gene. CDR3 loop: CASSGGQGADYGYTF. CDR3 in DNA: TGCGCCAGCAGCGGAGGACAGGGGGCGGACTATGGCTACACCTTC. Filled out from reference TRBV5-1 and TRBJ1-2, the complete variable domain reads KAGVTQTPRYLIKTRGQQVTLSCSPISGHRSVSWYQQTPGQGLQFLFEYFSETQRNKGNFPGRFSGRQFSNSRSEMNVSTLELGDSALYLCASSGGQGADYGYTFGSGTRLTVV.

This chain joins TRBV5-1 and TRBJ1-2; TRBD1 is a possible D gene (5 bases). This CDR3 spans 14 amino acids. Germline CDR1 and CDR2: SGHRS and YFSETQ. V lost 2 bases to trimming and J lost 5 bases, with 13 bases between them. CDR3 sequence (DNA): TGCGCCAGCAGCTTCCAGGGTATGGGATATGGCTACACCTTC. Amino acid sequence: CASSFQGMGYGYTF. The variable domain in full, completed from reference TRBV5-1 and TRBJ1-2, reads KAGVTQTPRYLIKTRGQQVTLSCSPISGHRSVSWYQQTPGQGLQFLFEYFSETQRNKGNFPGRFSGRQFSNSRSEMNVSTLELGDSALYLCASSFQGMGYGYTFGSGTRLTVV.

This rearrangement joins TRBV2 to TRBJ2-7; 10 bases are shared with TRBD2. Germline values: CDR1 SNHLY, CDR2 FYNNEI. Germline trimming cut 6 bases from V and 6 bases from J; bases unmatched to any gene: 5. The CDR3 has 13 amino acids. This chain's CDR3 is CASRSGGGSEQYF. The DNA of the CDR3 is TGTGCCAGCAGGAGCGGGGGGGGGTCCGAGCAGTACTTC.

In this sample, this clone turned up many times. The J gene is TRBJ1-6, the V gene TRBV29-1, with D hard to call. V was shortened by 7 bases and J by 4 bases, with 11 bases between the two germline ends. The CDR3 loop spans 13 amino acids. Germline values: CDR1 SQVTM, CDR2 ANQGSEA. The CDR3 bases are TGCAGCGCCTGCGAGGATTATAATTCACCCCTCCACTTT. Protein sequence: CSACEDYNSPLHF.

In its sample, this clone was seen a few times. V usage is TRBV19 and J usage is TRBJ2-1; TRBD1 is a possible D gene (6 bases). The CDR3 is made up of 14 amino acids. Trimming removed 3 bases at V and 6 bases at J, with 12 bases between. Germline assignment: CDR1 LNHDA and CDR2 SQIVND (reference sequence). The DNA for the CDR3 is TGTGCCAGTAGTATCCACCGGGACACCAATGAGCAGTTCTTC. Encoded protein: CASSIHRDTNEQFF.

The chain carries TRBV6-6 and TRBJ1-2, with D hard to call. Germline values: CDR1 MNHNY, CDR2 SVGAGI (reference sequence). Trimming left V 7 bases short and J 3 bases short, with 9 bases between. The CDR3 spans 12 residues. CDR3 in amino acids: CASKIIDYGYTF. The CDR3 nucleotides are TGTGCCAGCAAAATAATTGACTATGGCTACACCTTC.

This chain joins TRBV6-2 or TRBV6-3 and TRBJ2-6; D is unclear. This CDR3 has 16 residues. The germline V gene encodes CDR1 MNHEY and CDR2 SVGEGT. V lost 2 bases and J lost 0, with 8 bases in between. DNA for the CDR3: TGTGCCAGCAGTTACGTTGTCGGCTCTGGGGCCAACGTCCTGACTTTC. Translation: CASSYVVGSGANVLTF.

V is TRBV5-4 and J is TRBJ2-7, with no clear D. Trimming shortened V by 0 bases and J by 6 bases, and 13 bases separated the two germline ends. The germline V gene encodes CDR1 SGHNT and CDR2 YYREEE (reference sequence). The CDR3 is 14 amino acids. CDR3 in DNA: TGTGCCAGCAGCTTGGAGTCTTTCGGTAGCGAGCAGTACTTC. It specifies CASSLESFGSEQYF.

The chain links TRBV5-1 to TRBJ1-1, with TRBD1 as a possible D gene (5 bases). This CDR3 has 13 amino acids. Germline assignment: CDR1 SGHRS and CDR2 YFSETQ. Trimming removed 0 bases at V and 8 bases at J, with 11 bases between. CDR3 bases: TGCGCCAGCAGCTTGGGGGGCGGCGCCGAAGCTTTCTTT. Amino acids: CASSLGGGAEAFF.

This clone was found once. The CDR3 nucleotides read TGTGCCAGCAGCCCTGCCCTGGGCAGGGATTCACCCCTCCACTTT. Translated, it gives CASSPALGRDSPLHF. The chain is built from TRBV11-2 and TRBJ1-6, with D possibly matching TRBD1 (5 bases). The V and J ends lost 5 bases and 8 bases respectively, with 16 bases between them. Looked up from germline, CDR1 is SGHAT and CDR2 is FQNNGV. CDR3 length equals 15 residues.